This is a list of T cell receptor beta chains from one sample in a study of shared clonotypes between healthy human individuals. Assay used: immunoSEQ multiplex PCR; TCRdb lists only in-frame clones, some missing. Among about 2.4 million clones listed, around 90% were seen once. The sample comprised naive CD4+ T cells sorted from blood. Receptors originate from a man between 18 and 35 years old in good health. Each CDR3 is given with its conserved first and last residue. The D gene is left open where the match is weak. Expanded clones are given a class, and other clones once, few, many or no size at all.

clone size: NA
V gene: TRBV7-6
D gene: NA
J gene: TRBJ2-7
CDR3 protein: CASRLLGSYEQYF
CDR3 DNA: TGTGCCAGCAGGCTCTTGGGTTCCTACGAGCAGTACTTC

clone size: NA
V gene: TRBV6-6
D gene: TRBD2
J gene: TRBJ2-1
CDR3 protein: CASSPGLAGGEQFF
CDR3 DNA: TGTGCCAGCAGCCCTGGACTAGCGGGGGGCGAGCAGTTCTTC

clone size: NA
V gene: TRBV28
D gene: NA
J gene: TRBJ2-7
CDR3 protein: CASKGGTYEQYF
CDR3 DNA: TGTGCCAGCAAAGGCGGGACCTACGAGCAGTACTTC

clone size: NA
V gene: TRBV7-2
D gene: NA
J gene: TRBJ2-5
CDR3 protein: CASSLVYQQETQYF
CDR3 DNA: TGTGCCAGCAGCTTAGTCTACCAACAAGAGACCCAGTACTTC

clone size: NA
V gene: TRBV5-1
D gene: NA
J gene: TRBJ2-7
CDR3 protein: CASAHGATRSYEQYF
CDR3 DNA: TGCGCCAGCGCGCATGGAGCAACCCGCTCCTACGAGCAGTACTTC

clone size: NA
V gene: TRBV20-1
D gene: NA
J gene: TRBJ1-1
CDR3 protein: CSAVRDFGAFF
CDR3 DNA: TGCAGTGCTGTGCGTGATTTCGGTGCTTTCTTT

clone size: NA
V gene: TRBV19
D gene: TRBD1
J gene: TRBJ2-7
CDR3 protein: CASSRDRGYEQYF
CDR3 DNA: TGTGCCAGTAGTAGGGACAGGGGCTACGAGCAGTACTTC

clone size: NA
V gene: TRBV5-1
D gene: NA
J gene: TRBJ1-3
CDR3 protein: CASSPSGSNTIYF
CDR3 DNA: TGCGCCAGCAGCCCCTCCGGGTCAAACACCATATATTTT

clone size: once
V gene: TRBV9
D gene: TRBD2
J gene: TRBJ2-2
CDR3 protein: CASSPRTSGGGELFF
CDR3 DNA: TGTGCCAGCAGCCCACGGACTAGCGGAGGGGGGGAGCTGTTTTTT

clone size: NA
V gene: TRBV6-5
D gene: NA
J gene: TRBJ2-2
CDR3 protein: CASRATGLAGELFF
CDR3 DNA: TGTGCCAGCAGGGCGACCGGGTTGGCCGGGGAGCTGTTTTTT

clone size: NA
V gene: TRBV18
D gene: TRBD1
J gene: TRBJ1-1
CDR3 protein: CASSYRDREAVVDTEAFF
CDR3 DNA: TGTGCCAGCTCATACCGGGACAGGGAGGCTGTGGTGGACACTGAAGCTTTCTTT

clone size: once
V gene: TRBV30
D gene: NA
J gene: TRBJ1-3
CDR3 protein: CAWSLTGRGNTIYF
CDR3 DNA: TGTGCCTGGAGTCTTACAGGAAGGGGAAACACCATATATTTT

clone size: few
V gene: TRBV18
D gene: NA
J gene: TRBJ1-5
CDR3 protein: CASSGAGNQPQHF
CDR3 DNA: TGTGCCAGCTCGGGCGCCGGAAATCAGCCCCAGCATTTT

clone size: NA
V gene: TRBV5-4
D gene: TRBD1
J gene: TRBJ2-7
CDR3 protein: CASSLDPDRSSYEQYF
CDR3 DNA: TGTGCCAGCAGCTTGGACCCGGACAGGTCCTCCTACGAGCAGTACTTC

clone size: NA
V gene: TRBV18
D gene: TRBD2
J gene: TRBJ2-1
CDR3 protein: CASSPNGLAGVNNEQFF
CDR3 DNA: TGTGCCAGCTCACCAAACGGACTAGCGGGAGTAAACAATGAGCAGTTCTTC

clone size: NA
V gene: TRBV7-6
D gene: TRBD1
J gene: TRBJ1-4
CDR3 protein: CASSSGQVGEKLFF
CDR3 DNA: TGTGCCAGCAGCTCTGGACAGGTTGGGGAAAAACTGTTTTTT

clone size: NA
V gene: TRBV19
D gene: NA
J gene: TRBJ1-1
CDR3 protein: CASNLAASNTEAFF
CDR3 DNA: TGTGCCAGTAATTTGGCGGCCTCGAACACTGAAGCTTTCTTT

clone size: NA
V gene: TRBV28
D gene: NA
J gene: TRBJ1-1
CDR3 protein: CASSLETRNTEAFF
CDR3 DNA: TGTGCCAGCAGCCTAGAGACCCGGAACACTGAAGCTTTCTTT

clone size: NA
V gene: TRBV11-2
D gene: NA
J gene: TRBJ2-5
CDR3 protein: CASSLYSPGPEETQYF
CDR3 DNA: TGTGCCAGCAGCTTATATTCCCCGGGACCAGAAGAGACCCAGTACTTC

clone size: NA
V gene: TRBV7-9
D gene: NA
J gene: TRBJ2-3
CDR3 protein: CASSPLDTQYF
CDR3 DNA: TGTGCCAGCAGTCCCCTAGATACGCAGTATTTT

clone size: NA
V gene: TRBV6-6
D gene: TRBD2
J gene: TRBJ2-7
CDR3 protein: CASSLYGGLYEQYF
CDR3 DNA: TGTGCCAGCAGTCTCTATGGGGGACTATACGAGCAGTACTTC

clone size: NA
V gene: TRBV5-4
D gene: TRBD1
J gene: TRBJ2-7
CDR3 protein: CASSSGQGSPAYEQYF
CDR3 DNA: TGTGCCAGCAGCTCCGGACAGGGATCGCCCGCCTACGAGCAGTACTTC

clone size: NA
V gene: TRBV6-1
D gene: NA
J gene: TRBJ1-1
CDR3 protein: CASSQGVTEAFF
CDR3 DNA: TGTGCCAGCAGTCAAGGGGTTACTGAAGCTTTCTTT